This is a list of T cell receptor beta chains from one sample in a study of beta chain features in type 1 diabetes. The protocol was immunoSEQ multiplex PCR, while the TCRdb copy is restricted to in-frame clones and leaves out a portion. The sample has around 180,000 clones, 7.8% seen once. The sample consisted of central memory CD4+ T cells from blood. The receptors were gathered from a woman in her thirties or forties with type 1 diabetes. CDR3s include the opening cysteine and the closing phenylalanine or tryptophan. Only part of the rows carry a size: once, few, many, or a class if the clone is expanded.

>.|TRBV7-3|15
CASSLWGDPNTEAFF
>few|TRBV15|14
CATSPGQEVYGYTF
>.|TRBV5-1|15
CASSPGMTGQETQYF
>few|TRBV27|15
CASSSGQGAVTEAFF
>many|TRBV29-1|13
CSGRQLTDTEAFF
>.|TRBV2|15
CASSEEWQGGEKLFF
>.|TRBV7-8|18
CASSSPGQGLNSNQPQHF
>.|TRBV29-1|13
CSVDRQGSGEQFF
>.|TRBV25-1|15
CASSAREDSTDTQYF
>few|TRBV20-1|11
CSVQGNNEQFF
>.|TRBV30|16
CAWSSGGLYSNQPQHF
>many|TRBV5-4|14
CASSLESAFNEQFF
>.|TRBV7-2|16
CASSPGTGRTNEKLFF
>.|TRBV28|14
CASKVWALNTEAFF
>few|TRBV4-1|14
CASSQDGQAGEQYF
>few|TRBV29-1|13
CSVPSVANYGYTF
>few|TRBV29-1|13
CSVGQGITDTQYF
>few|TRBV18|14
CASSQGLNTGELFF
>few|TRBV7-9|15
CASSSREQGAGEQYF
>once|TRBV20-1|11
CSANRVPEAFF
>few|TRBV4-3|15
CASSQDNRVVGGLFF